One sample yielded the 5 T cell receptor beta chains listed below, sequenced in a study of T cell responses to AZD1222 COVID-19 vaccine. The assay was immunoSEQ multiplex PCR, and TCRdb's table has in-frame clones only and misses some. The sample includes some 110,000 clones, around nine tenths of them seen just once. The source material was peripheral blood, sampled 28 days after the second dose of the MenACWY control vaccine. The receptors come from an adult who received the MenACWY meningococcal vaccine as a control.

The chain recombines TRBV9 with TRBJ2-1; weak D call: TRBD1 (6 bases). The germline V gene has CDR1 SGDLS and CDR2 YYNGEE. The CDR3 extends over 14 amino acids. V shed 2 bases and J shed 6 bases, with 12 bases lying between them. The DNA for the CDR3 is TGTGCCAGCAGCGTGACTGGGGGCCCCAATGAGCAGTTCTTC. Residues: CASSVTGGPNEQFF.

V gene TRBV29-1 combines with J gene TRBJ2-3; D perhaps matches TRBD1 (6 bases). Germline assignment: CDR1 SQVTM and CDR2 ANQGSEA. The CDR3 runs to 14 residues. V dropped 4 bases and J dropped 0 bases, with 11 bases sitting between them. CDR3 loop: CSVGWTVSTDTQYF. CDR3 coding DNA: TGCAGCGTTGGATGGACAGTAAGCACAGATACGCAGTATTTT.

In this sample, this clone turned up a few times. The V and J genes are TRBV7-2 and TRBJ2-2, with D possibly being TRBD1 (5 bases). The ends were cut back, 3 bases at V and 4 bases at J, with 12 bases in the middle. CDR1 SGHTA and CDR2 FQGNSA come from the germline V gene. The CDR3 loop spans 15 amino acids. Written as DNA, the CDR3 is TGTGCCAGCAGCTTTACAGTTCAGGGCACCGGGGAGCTGTTTTTT. This encodes CASSFTVQGTGELFF. The entire variable domain, with the rest obtained from reference TRBV7-2 and TRBJ2-2, is as follows: GAGVSQSPSNKVTEKGKDVELRCDPISGHTALYWYRQSLGQGLEFLIYFQGNSAPDKSGLPSDRFSAERTGGSVSTLTIQRTQQEDSAVYLCASSFTVQGTGELFFGEGSRLTVL.

This clone was seen only once. The chain couples TRBV5-1 to TRBJ2-3; TRBD2 matches 7 bases. CDR3 length: 18 amino acids. CDR1 and CDR2 (germline): SGHRS, YFSETQ. J was trimmed by 3 bases and V by 1 base; bases with no gene match: 14. CDR3 amino acids: CASSLSGGGTSVTDTQYF. In nucleotides, the CDR3 is TGCGCCAGCAGCTTGTCGGGGGGAGGGACTTCGGTGACAGATACGCAGTATTTT.

This clone was picked up a small number of times. J is TRBJ1-5 and V is TRBV11-2; D is perhaps TRBD1 (6 bases). Trimming took 5 bases from V and 3 from J, leaving 17 bases between them. CDR3 length equals 16 residues. Germline CDR1 is SGHAT and CDR2 is FQNNGV. The CDR3 here is CASSARGAGSNQPQHF. CDR3 in DNA: TGTGCCAGCAGCGCACGGGGGGCCGGGTCCAATCAGCCCCAGCATTTT. Full variable domain (outside the CDR3, taken from reference TRBV11-2 and TRBJ1-5): EAGVAQSPRYKIIEKRQSVAFWCNPISGHATLYWYQQILGQGPKLLIQFQNNGVVDDSQLPKDRFSAERLKGVDSTLKIQPAKLEDSAVYLCASSARGAGSNQPQHFGDGTRLSIL.